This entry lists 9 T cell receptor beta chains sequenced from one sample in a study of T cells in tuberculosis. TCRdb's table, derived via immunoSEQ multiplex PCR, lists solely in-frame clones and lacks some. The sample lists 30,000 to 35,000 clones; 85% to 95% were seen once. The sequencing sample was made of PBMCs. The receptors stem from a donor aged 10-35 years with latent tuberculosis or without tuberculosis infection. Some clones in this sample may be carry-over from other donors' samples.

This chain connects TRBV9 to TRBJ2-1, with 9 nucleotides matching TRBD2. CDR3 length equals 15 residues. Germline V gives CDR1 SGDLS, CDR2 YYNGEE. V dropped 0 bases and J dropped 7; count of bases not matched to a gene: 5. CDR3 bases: TGTGCCAGCAGCGTAGAGGCTAGCGGGGCGAATGAGCAGTTCTTC. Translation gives CASSVEASGANEQFF.

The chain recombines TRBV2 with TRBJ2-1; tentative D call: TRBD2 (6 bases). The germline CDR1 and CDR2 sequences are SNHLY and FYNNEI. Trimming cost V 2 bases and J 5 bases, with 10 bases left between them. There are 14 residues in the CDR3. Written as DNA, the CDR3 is TGTGCCAGCAGTGAATTAGGCGGGAACAATGAGCAGTTCTTC. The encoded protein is CASSELGGNNEQFF.

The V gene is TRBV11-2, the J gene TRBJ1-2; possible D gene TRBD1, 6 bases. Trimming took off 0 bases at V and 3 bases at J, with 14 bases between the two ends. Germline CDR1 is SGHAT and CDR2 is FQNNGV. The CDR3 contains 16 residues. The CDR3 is CASSLDPQGIDYGYTF. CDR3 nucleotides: TGTGCCAGCAGCTTAGACCCACAGGGTATAGACTATGGCTACACCTTC.

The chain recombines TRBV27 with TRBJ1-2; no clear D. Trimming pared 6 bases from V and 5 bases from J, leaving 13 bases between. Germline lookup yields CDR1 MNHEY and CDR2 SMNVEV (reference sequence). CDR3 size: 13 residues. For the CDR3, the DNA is TGTGCCAGCAGCCTTGACACGACGTATGGCTACACCTTC. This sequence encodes CASSLDTTYGYTF.

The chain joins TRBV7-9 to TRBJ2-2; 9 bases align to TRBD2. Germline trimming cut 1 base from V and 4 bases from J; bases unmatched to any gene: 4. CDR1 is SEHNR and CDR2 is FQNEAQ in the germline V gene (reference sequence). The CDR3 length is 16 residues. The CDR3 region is CASSLDGGRATGELFF. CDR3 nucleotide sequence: TGTGCCAGCAGCTTAGATGGCGGGAGGGCCACCGGGGAGCTGTTTTTT.

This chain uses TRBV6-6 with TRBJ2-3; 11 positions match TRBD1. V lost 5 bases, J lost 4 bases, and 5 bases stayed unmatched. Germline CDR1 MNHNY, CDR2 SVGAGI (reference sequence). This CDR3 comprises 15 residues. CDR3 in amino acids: CASSPRTGGADTQYF. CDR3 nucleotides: TGTGCCAGCAGTCCCAGGACAGGGGGCGCAGATACGCAGTATTTT.

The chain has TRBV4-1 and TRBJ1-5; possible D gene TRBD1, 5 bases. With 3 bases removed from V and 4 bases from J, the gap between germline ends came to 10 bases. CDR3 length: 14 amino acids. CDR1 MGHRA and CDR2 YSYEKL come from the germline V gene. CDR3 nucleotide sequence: TGCGCCAGCAGCCAGAATACAGGAAATCAGCCCCAGCATTTT. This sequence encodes CASSQNTGNQPQHF.

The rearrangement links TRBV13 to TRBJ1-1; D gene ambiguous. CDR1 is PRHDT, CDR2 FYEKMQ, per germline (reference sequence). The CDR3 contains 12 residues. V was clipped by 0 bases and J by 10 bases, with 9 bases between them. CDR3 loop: CASSLGRAGAFF. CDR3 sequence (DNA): TGTGCCAGCAGCTTAGGCCGAGCAGGAGCTTTCTTT.

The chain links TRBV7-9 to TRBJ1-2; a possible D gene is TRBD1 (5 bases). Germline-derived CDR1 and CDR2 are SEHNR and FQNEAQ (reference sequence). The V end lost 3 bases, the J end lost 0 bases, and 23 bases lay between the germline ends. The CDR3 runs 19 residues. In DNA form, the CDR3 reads TGTGCCAGCAGCTTTAACCAGTGGGGGGAGCGTACCTCTAACTATGGCTACACCTTC. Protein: CASSFNQWGERTSNYGYTF.